This passage covers 21 T cell receptor beta chains from one sample sequenced in a study of response to subunit inactivated influenza vaccine (dated by TCRdb to 2017 to 2018). The sample's time point label, decoded: more than 35 days after influenza vaccine administration. Library preparation employed RT-PCR. Data came from an Illumina HiSeq 2500. TCRdb trimmed public reads at Q25 via fastp, called clones via MiXCR and kept in-frame beta chains. Merged by CDR3 protein, the rows form single entries marked with the most common genes and DNA. The sample table holds about 500,000 distinct CDR3 sequences, of which approximately 13% were seen once. Clones ranked in the top ten supply roughly 13% of the sample. This material consisted of PBMCs from blood, taken 40 to 50 days after vaccination. The source of these receptors is a man aged 45-60 years who received an inactivated influenza vaccine. Donor details come from another sample of the same person, matched by shared clones.

The rearrangement uses TRBV5-5 and TRBJ2-1; TRBD2 matches 10 bases. The germline CDR1 and CDR2 sequences are SGHKS and YYEKEE (reference sequence). V lost 9 bases and J lost 6; bases outside the gene matches: 12. The CDR3 length is 15 residues. Written as DNA, the CDR3 is TGTGCCACCTCGAGCCTAGCGGGGGCTTTCAATGAGCAGTTCTTC. It is translated as CATSSLAGAFNEQFF. The full variable domain, completed using reference TRBV5-5 and TRBJ2-1, is DAGVTQSPTHLIKTRGQQVTLRCSPISGHKSVSWYQQVLGQGPQFIFQYYEKEERGRGNFPDRFSARQFPNYSSELNVNALLLGDSALYLCATSSLAGAFNEQFFGPGTRLTVL.

The V call is TRBV27, the J call TRBJ2-7, with TRBD2 identical over 7 bases. Per the germline V gene, CDR1 is MNHEY and CDR2 is SMNVEV (reference sequence). The CDR3 covers 14 residues. J gave up 7 bases and V 3 bases, and 9 bases lay outside the gene matches. This CDR3 reads CASSFRSAGVEQYF. CDR3 sequence (DNA): TGTGCCAGCAGTTTTCGGAGCGCGGGAGTAGAGCAGTACTTC.

This clonotype has only a few counts. The gene calls are TRBV12-3 or TRBV12-4 and TRBJ2-1, with D perhaps TRBD2 (5 bases). The CDR3 runs to 14 residues. The germline V and J ends were trimmed by 7 bases and 3 bases, with 13 bases remaining between them. The CDR3 region has the DNA TGTGCCAGCAAGGCAGCGGAGTACTACAATGAGCAGTTCTTC. Protein sequence: CASKAAEYYNEQFF.

This clonotype was counted once. V and J are TRBV7-9 and TRBJ2-7; 10 bases agree with TRBD1. V shed 3 bases, J shed 9 bases, and the junction held 5 bases outside the gene matches. This CDR3 has 13 amino acids. Germline-derived CDR1 and CDR2 are SEHNR and FQNEAQ (reference sequence). The chain's CDR3 is CASSLTGGVWQYF. The CDR3, as DNA: TGTGCCAGCAGCTTGACAGGGGGCGTTTGGCAGTACTTC.

This clonotype was counted only a few times. The chain carries TRBV6-1 and TRBJ2-3; 13 bases fit TRBD2. The V gene's germline CDR1 is MNHNS and CDR2 SASEGT. Unmatched junction bases numbered 9, after V lost 3 bases and J lost 6 bases. The CDR3 covers 17 residues. CDR3 DNA sequence: TGTGCCAGCAGTGAGAGACTAGCGGGGGGAATATGGGATACGCAGTATTTT. Its translation is CASSERLAGGIWDTQYF.

The chain uses TRBV7-9 and TRBJ2-7; TRBD2 matches at 11 bases. Germline lookup yields CDR1 SEHNR and CDR2 FQNEAQ (reference sequence). Trimming removed 5 bases from V and 11 bases from J; junction bases left unmatched: 14. The CDR3 has 15 amino acids. CDR3: CASSTPGLAEGREYF. The DNA of the CDR3 is TGTGCCAGCAGCACCCCGGGACTAGCGGAGGGGAGGGAGTACTTC.

This clonotype occurred many times. The chain employs TRBV5-1 and TRBJ2-1, with 12 bases lining up with TRBD2. The V gene end was trimmed by 3 bases and the J gene end by 7 bases; junction bases not matched to a gene: 8. Germline V lookup: CDR1 SGHRS, CDR2 YFSETQ. CDR3 length: 16 residues. The CDR3 is CASSWGTSGLGNEQFF. In DNA, the CDR3 is TGCGCCAGCAGCTGGGGGACTAGCGGGTTGGGGAATGAGCAGTTCTTC. The full variable domain, with the rest looked up from reference TRBV5-1 and TRBJ2-1, is KAGVTQTPRYLIKTRGQQVTLSCSPISGHRSVSWYQQTPGQGLQFLFEYFSETQRNKGNFPGRFSGRQFSNSRSEMNVSTLELGDSALYLCASSWGTSGLGNEQFFGPGTRLTVL.

The chain uses TRBV3-1 and TRBJ2-6; D is undetermined. V lost 4 bases and J 1 base, leaving 11 bases between the germline ends. The CDR3 has 16 amino acids. Germline values: CDR1 LGHDT, CDR2 YNNKEL (reference sequence). The CDR3 sequence is CASSPRVGSGANVLTF. In DNA form, the CDR3 reads TGTGCCAGCAGCCCTCGAGTGGGATCTGGGGCCAACGTCCTGACTTTC.

CDR3 residues: CASTQGLAVGTDTQYF. As DNA, the CDR3 is TGTGCCAGCACCCAAGGACTAGCGGTCGGCACAGATACGCAGTATTTT. V gene TRBV18 combines with J gene TRBJ2-3; 10 positions agree with TRBD2. Germline V gene lookup returns CDR1 KGHSH and CDR2 LQKENI. V lost 8 bases, J lost 1 base, and 9 bases stayed unmatched. CDR3 length: 16 residues.

This clonotype was observed a handful of times. The CDR3 DNA reads as TGTGCCAGCAGCGTAGGGACAGCGTATACCTACGAGCAGTACTTC. Residues: CASSVGTAYTYEQYF. This chain links TRBV9 with TRBJ2-7, with D possibly matching TRBD1 (6 bases). V lost 0 bases to trimming and J lost 2 bases, with 12 bases between them. This CDR3 is 15 amino acids long. Germline CDR1 and CDR2: SGDLS and YYNGEE.

This clonotype has just a few counts. V and J are TRBV7-9 and TRBJ2-7, with D maybe TRBD2 (6 bases). From germline, CDR1 is SEHNR and CDR2 FQNEAQ (reference sequence). CDR3 length: 12 amino acids. V shed 4 bases and J shed 6 bases, with 10 bases lying between them. CDR3 sequence reads: CASSYGGFEQYF. In DNA, the CDR3 is TGTGCCAGCAGCTACGGGGGTTTCGAGCAGTACTTC.

The table lists this clonotype with a few counts. V gene TRBV4-3 combines with J gene TRBJ2-7, with D perhaps TRBD1 (5 bases). V was shortened by 0 bases and J by 4 bases, with 13 bases between the two germline ends. The CDR3 loop spans 15 amino acids. CDR1 is LGHNA and CDR2 is YSLEER in the germline V gene. CDR3 protein: CASSQDLAGWYEQYF. The DNA of the CDR3 is TGCGCCAGCAGCCAAGATCTGGCAGGGTGGTACGAGCAGTACTTC.

A few counts support this clonotype. The chain couples TRBV6-5 to TRBJ1-6, with 9 bases matching TRBD1. From germline, CDR1 is MNHEY and CDR2 SVGAGI. Trimming took 1 base from V and 6 from J; bases not matched to a gene: 1. The CDR3 runs to 15 residues. CDR3 residues: CASSYLGQGNSPLHF. In nucleotides, the CDR3 is TGTGCCAGCAGTTACTTGGGACAGGGTAATTCACCCCTCCACTTT.

This clonotype appeared a single time. The chain carries TRBV20-1 and TRBJ2-7, with a weak D call TRBD1 (5 bases). Germline CDR1 is DFQATT and CDR2 is SNEGSKA (reference sequence). The CDR3 consists of 14 residues. V was pared by 6 bases and J by 5 bases, with 20 bases between. The CDR3 loop reads CSADAAQGAHEQYF. Here the CDR3 DNA reads TGCAGTGCCGACGCGGCTCAGGGCGCCCACGAGCAGTACTTC.

The chain uses TRBV28 and TRBJ2-7; 9 bases are shared with TRBD2. Looked up from germline, CDR1 is MDHEN and CDR2 is SYDVKM. The CDR3 consists of 15 residues. V shed 6 bases, J shed 4 bases, and the junction held 10 bases outside the gene matches. The CDR3 coding sequence is TGTGCCAGCAGGCCTACGGCGGGAGGGGTTTACGAGCAGTACTTC. It yields the protein CASRPTAGGVYEQYF.

The sample holds a few counts of this clonotype. V and J are TRBV18 and TRBJ2-1; 10 bases are a match to TRBD1. Germline V gene sequence: CDR1 KGHSH, CDR2 LQKENI. The CDR3 covers 15 residues. V lost 5 bases and J lost 7; bases outside the gene matches: 8. The CDR3 sequence is CASSKGQGRFNEQFF. The CDR3 bases are TGTGCCAGCTCAAAGGGACAGGGGCGTTTTAATGAGCAGTTCTTC.

The chain combines TRBV15 with TRBJ2-3, with D perhaps matching TRBD1 or TRBD2 (6 bases each). The CDR3 sequence is 14 residues long. With 1 base removed from V and 5 bases from J, the gap between germline ends came to 10 bases. Per germline, CDR1 LNHNV and CDR2 YYDKDF (reference sequence). This chain's CDR3 is CATSRAGARDTQYF. CDR3 nucleotides: TGTGCCACCAGCAGAGCGGGGGCCCGAGATACGCAGTATTTT. Full variable domain (remainder filled in from reference TRBV15 and TRBJ2-3): DAMVIQNPRYQVTQFGKPVTLSCSQTLNHNVMYWYQQKSSQAPKLLFHYYDKDFNNEADTPDNFQSRRPNTSFCFLDIRSPGLGDTAMYLCATSRAGARDTQYFGPGTRLTVL.

The sample holds a few counts of this clonotype. The chain carries TRBV15 and TRBJ2-3; possible D gene TRBD1, 5 bases. The V gene's germline CDR1 is LNHNV and CDR2 YYDKDF (reference sequence). Trimming pared 6 bases from V and 4 bases from J, leaving 20 bases between. This CDR3 spans 16 amino acids. This chain's CDR3 is CATSPSRAVESDTQYF. The CDR3 DNA reads as TGTGCCACCAGTCCGTCCAGGGCAGTGGAATCAGATACGCAGTATTTT. Full variable domain (rest looked up from reference TRBV15 and TRBJ2-3): DAMVIQNPRYQVTQFGKPVTLSCSQTLNHNVMYWYQQKSSQAPKLLFHYYDKDFNNEADTPDNFQSRRPNTSFCFLDIRSPGLGDTAMYLCATSPSRAVESDTQYFGPGTRLTVL.

The CDR3 sequence: CASRAGGRDAEAFF. The DNA of the CDR3 is TGTGCCAGCAGAGCGGGGGGCAGGGACGCTGAAGCTTTCTTT. J is TRBJ1-1 and V is TRBV5-5; tentative D call: TRBD1 (6 bases). The CDR3 is 14 amino acids. Germline-derived CDR1 and CDR2 are SGHKS and YYEKEE (reference sequence). Between the trimmed V and J ends, which lost 5 bases and 6 bases, there was a span of 17 bases.

The CDR3 nucleotides are TGTGCCAGCAGTGCGGGGCAGAAAGAGACCCAGTACTTC. Translating gives CASSAGQKETQYF. This chain joins TRBV2 and TRBJ2-5; the D call may be TRBD1 or TRBD2 (5 bases each). Germline V CDR1 and CDR2: SNHLY, FYNNEI. The CDR3 runs 13 residues. Trimming took off 4 bases at V and 3 bases at J, with 9 bases between the two ends. The full variable domain, rest sourced from reference TRBV2 and TRBJ2-5, is EPEVTQTPSHQVTQMGQEVILRCVPISNHLYFYWYRQILGQKVEFLVSFYNNEISEKSEIFDDQFSVERPDGSNFTLKIRSTKLEDSAMYFCASSAGQKETQYFGPGTRLLVL.

This chain joins TRBV20-1 and TRBJ1-1, with D unresolved. The CDR3 contains 11 residues. Germline V gene data show CDR1 as DFQATT and CDR2 as SNEGSKA (reference sequence). Deletions cut 6 bases from V and 1 base from J, with 6 bases between. CDR3 in DNA: TGCAGTGCGGCCCAGAACACTGAAGCTTTCTTT. As protein: CSAAQNTEAFF.